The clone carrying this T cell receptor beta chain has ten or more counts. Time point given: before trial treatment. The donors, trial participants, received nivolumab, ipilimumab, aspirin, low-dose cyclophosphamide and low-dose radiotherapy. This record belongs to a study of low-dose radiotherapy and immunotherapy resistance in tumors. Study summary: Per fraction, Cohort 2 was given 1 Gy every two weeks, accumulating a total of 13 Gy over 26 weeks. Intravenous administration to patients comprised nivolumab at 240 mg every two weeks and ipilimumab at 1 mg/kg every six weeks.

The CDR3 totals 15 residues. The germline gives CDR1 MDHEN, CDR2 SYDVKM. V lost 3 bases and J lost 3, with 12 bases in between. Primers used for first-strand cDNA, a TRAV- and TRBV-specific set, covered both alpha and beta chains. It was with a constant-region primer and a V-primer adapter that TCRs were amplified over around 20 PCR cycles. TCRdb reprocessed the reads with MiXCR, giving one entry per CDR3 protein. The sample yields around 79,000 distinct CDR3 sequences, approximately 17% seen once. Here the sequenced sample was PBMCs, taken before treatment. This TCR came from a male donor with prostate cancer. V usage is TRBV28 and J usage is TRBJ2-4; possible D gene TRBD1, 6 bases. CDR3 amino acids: CASSFSQGIKNIQYF. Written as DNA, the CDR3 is TGTGCCAGCAGTTTTTCCCAGGGGATCAAAAACATTCAGTACTTC.